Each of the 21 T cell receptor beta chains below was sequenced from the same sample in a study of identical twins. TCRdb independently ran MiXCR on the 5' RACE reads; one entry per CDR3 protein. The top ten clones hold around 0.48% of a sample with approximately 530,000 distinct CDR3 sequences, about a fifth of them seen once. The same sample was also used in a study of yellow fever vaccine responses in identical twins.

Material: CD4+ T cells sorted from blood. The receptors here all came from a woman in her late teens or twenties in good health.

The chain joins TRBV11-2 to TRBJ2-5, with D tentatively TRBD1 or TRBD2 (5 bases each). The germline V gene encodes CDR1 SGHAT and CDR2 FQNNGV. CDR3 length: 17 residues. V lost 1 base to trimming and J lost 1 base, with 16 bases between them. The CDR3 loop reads CASSLASGLGTQETQYF. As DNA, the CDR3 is TGTGCCAGCAGCTTAGCTTCGGGGTTAGGGACCCAAGAGACCCAGTACTTC.

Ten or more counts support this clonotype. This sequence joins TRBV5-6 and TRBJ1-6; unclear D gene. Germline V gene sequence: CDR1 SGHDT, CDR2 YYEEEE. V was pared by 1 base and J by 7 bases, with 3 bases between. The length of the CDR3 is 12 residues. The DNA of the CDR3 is TGTGCCAGCAGCTTGCTCAATTCACCCCTCCACTTT. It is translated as CASSLLNSPLHF.

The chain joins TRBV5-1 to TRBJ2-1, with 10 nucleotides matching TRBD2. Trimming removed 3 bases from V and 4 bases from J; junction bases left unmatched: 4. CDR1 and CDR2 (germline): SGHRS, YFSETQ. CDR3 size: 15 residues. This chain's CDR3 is CASSSVAGGYNEQFF. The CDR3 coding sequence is TGCGCCAGCAGCTCGGTAGCGGGAGGTTACAATGAGCAGTTCTTC.

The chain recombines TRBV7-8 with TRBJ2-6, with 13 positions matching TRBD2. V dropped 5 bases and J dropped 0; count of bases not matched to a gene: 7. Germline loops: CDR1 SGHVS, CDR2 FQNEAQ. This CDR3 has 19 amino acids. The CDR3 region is CASSLGLAGPSSGANVLTF. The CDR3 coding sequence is TGTGCCAGCAGCCTGGGACTAGCGGGACCAAGCTCTGGGGCCAACGTCCTGACTTTC.

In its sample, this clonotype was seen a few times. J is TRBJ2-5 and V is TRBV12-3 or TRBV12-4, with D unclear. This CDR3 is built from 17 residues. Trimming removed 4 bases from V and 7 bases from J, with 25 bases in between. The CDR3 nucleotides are TGTGCCAGCAGTTCCCAACAGCGTCAGCCTTTAATGGGGACCCAGTACTTC. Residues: CASSSQQRQPLMGTQYF.

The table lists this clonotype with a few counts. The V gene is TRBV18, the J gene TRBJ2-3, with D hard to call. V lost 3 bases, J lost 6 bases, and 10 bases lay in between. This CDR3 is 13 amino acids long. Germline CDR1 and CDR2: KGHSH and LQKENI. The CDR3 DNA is TGTGCCAGCTCACCGATGAGCGCGGATACGCAGTATTTT. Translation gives CASSPMSADTQYF.

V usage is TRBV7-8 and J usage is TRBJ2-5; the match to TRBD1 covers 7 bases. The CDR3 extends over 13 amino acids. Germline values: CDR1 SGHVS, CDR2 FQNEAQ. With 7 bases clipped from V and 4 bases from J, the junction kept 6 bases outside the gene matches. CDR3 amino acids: CASTDRVGETQYF. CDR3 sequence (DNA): TGTGCCAGCACCGACAGGGTGGGAGAGACCCAGTACTTC.

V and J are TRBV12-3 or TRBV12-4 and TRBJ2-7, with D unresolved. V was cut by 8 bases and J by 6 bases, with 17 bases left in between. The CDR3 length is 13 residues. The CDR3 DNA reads TGTGCCAGCTCCCTTGTCTCGACGGGCGAGCAGTACTTC. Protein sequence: CASSLVSTGEQYF.

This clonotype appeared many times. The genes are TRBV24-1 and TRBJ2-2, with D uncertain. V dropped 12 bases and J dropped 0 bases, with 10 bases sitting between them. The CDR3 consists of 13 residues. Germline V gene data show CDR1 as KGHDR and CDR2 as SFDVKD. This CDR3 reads CAAGASNTGELFF. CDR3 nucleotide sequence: TGTGCCGCCGGAGCTTCGAACACCGGGGAGCTGTTTTTT.

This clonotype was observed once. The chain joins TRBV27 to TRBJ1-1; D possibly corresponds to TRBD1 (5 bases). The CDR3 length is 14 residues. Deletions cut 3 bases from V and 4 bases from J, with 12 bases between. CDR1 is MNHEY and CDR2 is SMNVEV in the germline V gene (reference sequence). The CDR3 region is CASSFNGGGTEAFF. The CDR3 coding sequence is TGTGCCAGCAGTTTTAATGGGGGAGGCACTGAAGCTTTCTTT.

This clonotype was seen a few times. The CDR3 DNA follows: TGTGCCAGCAGTTACGCGGGGGGGTACGAGCAGTACTTC. Its protein product is CASSYAGGYEQYF. The chain has TRBV6-5 and TRBJ2-7; TRBD2 aligns across 9 bases. CDR1 is MNHEY and CDR2 is SVGAGI in the germline V gene. After removal of 2 bases from V and 4 bases from J, the junction contained 0 bases not matched to a gene. This CDR3 is 13 amino acids long.

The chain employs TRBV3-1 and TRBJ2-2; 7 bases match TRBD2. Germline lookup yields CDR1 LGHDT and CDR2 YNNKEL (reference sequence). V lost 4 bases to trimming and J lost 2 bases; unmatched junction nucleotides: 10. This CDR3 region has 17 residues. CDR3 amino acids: CASSPHLWEGNTGELFF. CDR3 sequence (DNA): TGTGCCAGCAGCCCTCATTTATGGGAGGGAAACACCGGGGAGCTGTTTTTT.

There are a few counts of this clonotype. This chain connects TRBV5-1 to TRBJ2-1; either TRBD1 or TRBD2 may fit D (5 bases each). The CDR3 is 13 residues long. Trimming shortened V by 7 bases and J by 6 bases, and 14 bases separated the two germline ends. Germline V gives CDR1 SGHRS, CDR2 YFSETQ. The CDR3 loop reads CASGDLTPNEQFF. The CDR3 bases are TGCGCCAGCGGGGACCTCACCCCCAATGAGCAGTTCTTC.

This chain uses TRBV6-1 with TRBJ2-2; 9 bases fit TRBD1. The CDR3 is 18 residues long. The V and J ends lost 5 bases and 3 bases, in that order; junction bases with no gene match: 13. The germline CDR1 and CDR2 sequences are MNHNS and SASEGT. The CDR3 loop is CASSRKSTGGDYTGELFF. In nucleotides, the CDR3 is TGTGCCAGCAGTCGCAAAAGTACAGGGGGCGATTACACCGGGGAGCTGTTTTTT.

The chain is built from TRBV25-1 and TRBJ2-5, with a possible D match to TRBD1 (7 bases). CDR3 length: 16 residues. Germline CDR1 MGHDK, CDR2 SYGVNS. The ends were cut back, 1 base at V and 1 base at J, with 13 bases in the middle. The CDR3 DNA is TGTGCCAGCAGTGAATTCCCAGGGGGGATCCAAGAGACCCAGTACTTC. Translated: CASSEFPGGIQETQYF.

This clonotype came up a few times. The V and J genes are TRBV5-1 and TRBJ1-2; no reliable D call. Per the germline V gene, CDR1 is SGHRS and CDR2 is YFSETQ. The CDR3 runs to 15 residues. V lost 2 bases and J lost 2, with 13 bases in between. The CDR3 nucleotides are TGCGCCAGCAGCTTCGGTATGGGGTCCAACTATGGCTACACCTTC. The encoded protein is CASSFGMGSNYGYTF.

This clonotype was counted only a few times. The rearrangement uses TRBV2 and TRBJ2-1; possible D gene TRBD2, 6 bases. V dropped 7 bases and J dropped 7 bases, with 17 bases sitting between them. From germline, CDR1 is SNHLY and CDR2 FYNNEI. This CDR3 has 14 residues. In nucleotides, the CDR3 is TGTGCCAGCAACCCAACGGGGGTGAGGAATGAGCAGTTCTTC. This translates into CASNPTGVRNEQFF.

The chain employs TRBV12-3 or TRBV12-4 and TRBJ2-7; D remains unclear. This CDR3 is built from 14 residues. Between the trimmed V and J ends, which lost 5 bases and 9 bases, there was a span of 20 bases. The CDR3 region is CASSSVTGRGGQYF. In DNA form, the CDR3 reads TGTGCCAGCAGTAGCGTCACCGGTAGAGGTGGGCAGTACTTC.

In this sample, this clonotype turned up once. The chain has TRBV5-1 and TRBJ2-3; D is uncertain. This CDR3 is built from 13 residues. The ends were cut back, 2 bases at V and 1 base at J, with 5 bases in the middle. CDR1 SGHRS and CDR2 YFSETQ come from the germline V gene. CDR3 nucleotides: TGCGCCAGCAGCTTCAGCCGCACAGATACGCAGTATTTT. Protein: CASSFSRTDTQYF.

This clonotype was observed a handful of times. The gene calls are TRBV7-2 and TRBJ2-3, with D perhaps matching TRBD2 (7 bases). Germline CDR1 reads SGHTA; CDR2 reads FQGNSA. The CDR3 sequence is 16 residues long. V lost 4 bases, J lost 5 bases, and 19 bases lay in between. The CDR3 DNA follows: TGTGCCAGCAGCTCCGCCCCGGGGGGCGCGGGAGATACGCAGTATTTT. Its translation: CASSSAPGGAGDTQYF.

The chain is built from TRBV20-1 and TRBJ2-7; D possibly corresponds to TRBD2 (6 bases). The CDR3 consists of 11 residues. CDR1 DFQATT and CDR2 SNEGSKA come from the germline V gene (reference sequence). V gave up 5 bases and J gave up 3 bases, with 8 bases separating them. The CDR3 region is CSASTSYEQYV. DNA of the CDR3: TGCAGTGCTTCGACTAGCTACGAGCAGTACGTC.